This T cell receptor (beta chain) comes out of a study of early T cells in non-severe SARS-CoV-2 infection. This clonotype was counted many times. TCRdb used MiXCR to reprocess the 5' RACE reads, holding one entry per CDR3 protein. The data show tens of thousands of distinct CDR3 sequences, 5% to 5.5% seen once. This sequence was found in an adult who was a healthcare worker with PCR-confirmed SARS-CoV-2 infection or an uninfected control (not recorded which). Sequencing was performed on whole blood, taken at baseline.

CDR3 residues: CASSPHGGGGDTQYF. The CDR3 bases are TGTGCCAGCAGCCCCCATGGCGGAGGGGGAGATACGCAGTATTTT. J is TRBJ2-3 and V is TRBV11-3; D could derive from TRBD1 or TRBD2 (6 bases each). The CDR3 is 15 residues long. V was shortened by 5 bases and J by 5 bases, with 17 bases between the two germline ends. Germline values: CDR1 SGHNT, CDR2 YENEEA.